This TCR beta chain derives from a study of shared clonotypes between healthy human individuals. General study findings and limits: Generation of non-shared clonotypes was less probable than generation of clonotypes shared by all four donors. Generally, estimated richness proved larger in naive subsets than it did in memory subsets.

The authors ran the assay at deep level. This table comes from immunoSEQ multiplex PCR, and its TCRdb copy is limited to in-frame clones, with some not included. The data show some 2,400,000 clones, approximately 96% seen once. To note about this clone: The antigen remains unidentified. Other DNA sequences in this specimen translate into the identical CDR3.

Trimming removed 6 bases from V and 3 bases from J; junction bases left unmatched: 0. This CDR3 has 14 amino acids. The germline CDR1 and CDR2 sequences are MNHNS and SASEGT. This chain joins TRBV6-1 and TRBJ2-3; 13 positions match TRBD2. The specimen was naive CD4+ T cells sorted from blood. This sample's subset: CD45RA+ positively selected. The receptor was isolated from a man aged 18 to 29 in good health. This chain's CDR3 is CASRLAGGTDTQYF. In DNA form, the CDR3 reads TGTGCCAGCAGACTAGCGGGGGGGACAGATACGCAGTATTTT.